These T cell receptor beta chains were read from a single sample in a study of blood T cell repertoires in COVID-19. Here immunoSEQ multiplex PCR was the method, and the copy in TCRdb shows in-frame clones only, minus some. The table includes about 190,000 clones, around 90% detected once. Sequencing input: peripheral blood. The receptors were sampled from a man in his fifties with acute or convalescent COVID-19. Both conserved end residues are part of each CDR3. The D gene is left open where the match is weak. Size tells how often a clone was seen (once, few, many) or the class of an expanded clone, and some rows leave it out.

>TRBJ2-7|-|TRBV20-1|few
TGCAGTGCTAGCCCCTGGGGCGCGCAGTACTTC
CSASPWGAQYF
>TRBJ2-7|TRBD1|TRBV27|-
TGTGCCAGCAGCTCTCTACCGGGACAGGGTTTATCCTACGAGCAGTACTTC
CASSSLPGQGLSYEQYF
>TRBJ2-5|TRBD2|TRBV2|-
TGTGCCACAGCATTGGGCGGGGGGAACCGAGAGACCCAGTACTTC
CATALGGGNRETQYF
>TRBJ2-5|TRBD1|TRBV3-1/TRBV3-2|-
TGTGCCAGCAGCCAAGATCCCAGGGGGGAGACCCAGTACTTC
CASSQDPRGETQYF
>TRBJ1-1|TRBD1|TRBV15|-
TGTGCCACCAGCGATAGGACAGGGAAGAACACTGAAGCTTTCTTT
CATSDRTGKNTEAFF
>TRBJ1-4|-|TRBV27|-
TGTGCCAGCAGTTTATCTGGAGGGAGGACTAATGAAAAACTGTTTTTT
CASSLSGGRTNEKLFF
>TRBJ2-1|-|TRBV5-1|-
TGCGCCAGCAGCTTGGGTCTCCAGGATGAGCAGTTCTTC
CASSLGLQDEQFF
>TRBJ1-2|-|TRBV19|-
TGTGCCAGTAATAATGGCCGACGGGATGCTAACTATGGCTACACCTTC
CASNNGRRDANYGYTF
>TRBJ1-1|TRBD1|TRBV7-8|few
TGTGCCAGCAGCTTACACAGGGGTGCTTTCTTT
CASSLHRGAFF
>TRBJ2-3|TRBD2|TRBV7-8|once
TGTGCCAGCAGCGGACTAGCGTTCGCAGATACGCAGTATTTT
CASSGLAFADTQYF
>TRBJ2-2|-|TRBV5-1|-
TGCGCCAGCAGCTTCAGGGTAGGGGAGCTGTTTTTT
CASSFRVGELFF
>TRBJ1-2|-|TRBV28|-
TGTGCCAGCAGTTTATTCAGGCAGAACTATGGCTACACCTTC
CASSLFRQNYGYTF
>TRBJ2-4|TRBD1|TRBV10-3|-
TGTGCCATCAGTGAGTCGCCACAGGGGGCAAACATTCAGTACTTC
CAISESPQGANIQYF
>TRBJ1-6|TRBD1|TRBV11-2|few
TGTGCCAGCAGCTTAACAGGGGTTGATTCACCCCTCCACTTT
CASSLTGVDSPLHF
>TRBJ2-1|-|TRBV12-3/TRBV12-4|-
TGTGCCAGCAGTTCTTCAGGGGTACATGAGCAGTTCTTC
CASSSSGVHEQFF
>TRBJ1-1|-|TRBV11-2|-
TGTGCCAGCAGCTTAGACAGGGCCCTGGACACTGAAGCTTTCTTT
CASSLDRALDTEAFF
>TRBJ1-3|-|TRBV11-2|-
TGTGCCAGCAGCTTGGCAGCTGGAAACACCATATATTTT
CASSLAAGNTIYF
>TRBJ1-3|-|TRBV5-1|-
TGCGCCAGCAGCTCGCGAAGTGGAAACACCATATATTTT
CASSSRSGNTIYF
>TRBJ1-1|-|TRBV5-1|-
TGCGCCAGCAGCTTGGGGACAGATTTCGGAGCTTTCTTT
CASSLGTDFGAFF
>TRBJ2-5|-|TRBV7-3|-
TGTGCCAGCTCGCTGGTCCCCGGGAACCAAGAGACCCAGTACTTC
CASSLVPGNQETQYF
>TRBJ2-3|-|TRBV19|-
TGTGCCAGTAGGATTAGCGCAACAGATACGCAGTATTTT
CASRISATDTQYF
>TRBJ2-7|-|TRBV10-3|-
TGTGCCATCAGTGAGCAGTCAACAGGCCAGCAGTACTTC
CAISEQSTGQQYF